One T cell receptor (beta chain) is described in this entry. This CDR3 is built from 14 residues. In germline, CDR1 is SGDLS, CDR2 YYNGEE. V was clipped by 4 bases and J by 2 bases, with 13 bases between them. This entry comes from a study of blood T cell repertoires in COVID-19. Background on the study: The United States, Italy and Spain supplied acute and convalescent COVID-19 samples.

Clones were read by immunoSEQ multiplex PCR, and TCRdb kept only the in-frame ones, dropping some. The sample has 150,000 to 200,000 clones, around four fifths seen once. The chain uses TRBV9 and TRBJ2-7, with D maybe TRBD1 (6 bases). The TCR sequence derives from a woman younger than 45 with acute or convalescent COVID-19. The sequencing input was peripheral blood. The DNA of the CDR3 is TGTGCCAGCAGCACCCGGGACATTCCCTACGAGCAGTACTTC. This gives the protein CASSTRDIPYEQYF.